This T cell receptor beta chain was documented in a study of T cell responses to AZD1222 COVID-19 vaccine (dated by TCRdb to the early 2020s). A note on the overall study: AZD1222 recipients with second doses at about 4 weeks or about 12 weeks were pooled, because spike-specific TCR depth and breadth did not differ between schedules. TCR sequencing covered 230 to 250 trial participants: about 210 given two doses of AZD1222 and approximately 26 given two doses of MenACWY control vaccine. Trial participants were enrolled by age into 18-55, 56-69 and 70-plus year subgroups, with roughly 150, 30 and 60 TCR-sequenced participants respectively. The paper's findings and limits, for the study overall: Conclusions about previously exposed vaccinees are limited, since just six AZD1222 recipients were seropositive for SARS-CoV-2 at baseline. In the small 56-69-year group, the increase in depth fell short of significance, most likely because of low power. Reportedly, almost half of the unique spike-specific TCRs recognized epitopes lying outside the regions that are mutated in the B.1.351 and B.1.1.7 variants. Because no day 14 peak-response samples were available, the repertoires could be characterized only after the peak T cell response. Most participants were white British and females outnumbered males, and the authors suggested that clonal diversity may have been underestimated. A significant rise in spike-specific TCR breadth and depth was observed after two AZD1222 doses relative to day 0 and relative to MenACWY recipients. Vaccine-associated CD4 TCRs spanned the whole spike protein, with dominant responses in regions 160-218 and 743-854.

The time point label of this sample denotes: baseline before first vaccination. Vaccinee samples were obtained from the UK trials COV001 and COV002, which included a single-blind randomized controlled phase 2/3 trial of AZD1222 (ChAdOx1 nCoV-19) in healthy adults. Trial participant PBMC samples were collected at day 0 and day 28 after the second dose for TCRbeta chain sequencing. A word on this clone: Its antigen specificity is not known. No quality values exist for individual bases; no much larger clone is one base distant.

The CDR3 regions of human TCRbeta chains were subjected to immunosequencing. The authors' pipeline ran thus. TCRs in the repertoires were compared against a reference library of SARS-CoV-2-specific TCRs that had been generated with the MIRA antigen-specificity platform. Breadth was defined as the fraction of unique TCRs that were SARS-CoV-2-associated. Depth was defined as the fraction of total T cells that were SARS-CoV-2-associated. Using the MIRA data, each spike-specific TCR was assigned both to the spike region to which the TCR was reactive and to a CD4 or CD8 class. Log10-transformed breadth and depth values were compared by one-way ANOVA with Sidak's multiple comparisons tests. The table comes from immuneACCESS by way of TCRdb, which keeps in-frame sequences with V and J called. Part of the clones is missing from these tables; in studies checked, under half for an unresolved V gene and the rest for unknown reasons. The D gene and trimming were derived from the DNA, and the V and J assignments and clone size from that table. The sample table lists 130,000 or so clones, around 84% of them with a count of one. The ten most abundant clones make up about 12% of the sample.

The germline V gene provides CDR1 KGHSH and CDR2 LQKENI. There are 13 amino acids in the CDR3, from cysteine to phenylalanine inclusive. Solely the CDR3 DNA is kept, with 39 bases framed from the first base. V and J lose 2 bases and 4 bases, and a span of 9 bases separates them. The sequence derives from an adult in good health. The chain employs TRBV18 and TRBJ2-7; the D gene lacks a confident call. Specimen: peripheral blood, collected on day 0 of AZD1222 vaccination. The CDR3 corresponds to CASSPFEWYEQYF. The DNA reads TGTGCCAGCTCACCATTCGAATGGTACGAGCAGTACTTC.